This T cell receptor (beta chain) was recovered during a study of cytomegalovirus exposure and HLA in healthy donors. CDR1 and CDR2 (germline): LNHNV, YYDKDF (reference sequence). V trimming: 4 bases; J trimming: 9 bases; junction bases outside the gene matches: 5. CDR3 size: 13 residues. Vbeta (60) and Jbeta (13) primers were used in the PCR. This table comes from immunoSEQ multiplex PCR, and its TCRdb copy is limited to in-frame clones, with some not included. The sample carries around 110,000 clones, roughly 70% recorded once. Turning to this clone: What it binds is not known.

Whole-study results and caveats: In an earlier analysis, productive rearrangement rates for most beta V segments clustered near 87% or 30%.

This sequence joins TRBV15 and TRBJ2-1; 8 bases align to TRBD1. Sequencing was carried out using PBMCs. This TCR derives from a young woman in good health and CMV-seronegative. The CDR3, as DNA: TGTGCCACCAGCACCCGACAGGGGTCTGAGCAGTTCTTC. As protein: CATSTRQGSEQFF.